This TCR beta chain comes out of a study of OX40 agonist ivuxolimab in advanced cancers. The wider study: Recorded diagnoses for dose-escalation patients were hepatocellular carcinoma, melanoma, renal cell or head and neck cancer.

General observations from the study: Individuals who were partial responders at 0.1-3.0 mg/kg had clonal expansion that ranked among the lowest. The authors also found low normalized T-cell clonal expansion in some nonresponders.

TCRdb's copy holds only in-frame clones and misses some; the assay was immunoSEQ multiplex PCR. The table lists about 50,000 clones, around nine tenths of them singletons. As concerns this clone: Antigen specificity is unknown.

CDR1 LNHDA and CDR2 SQIVND come from the germline V gene (reference sequence). The CDR3 loop spans 14 amino acids. V lost 5 bases to trimming and J lost 5 bases; unmatched junction nucleotides: 6. Here the sequenced sample was CD4+ or CD8+ T cells sorted from blood, taken in a trial of the OX40 agonist ivuxolimab. This sequence was found in an adult with an advanced solid tumor such as melanoma, head and neck, liver or kidney cancer. The chain links TRBV19 to TRBJ2-1; 7 bases line up with TRBD1. In nucleotides, the CDR3 is TGTGCCAGTAGTCCACAGGGGTCCCACAATGAGCAGTTCTTC. This encodes CASSPQGSHNEQFF.